This T cell receptor (beta chain) appears in the sequencing data of a study of T cell responses to AZD1222 COVID-19 vaccine. Study background: Timing groups of about 4 and about 12 weeks for second doses were pooled.

Libraries were prepared by immunoSEQ multiplex PCR; TCRdb keeps only in-frame clonotypes and omits some of them. This sample has 150,000 or so clones, with 92% found just once. Overall study findings and caveats: There were vaccine-associated CD4 TCRs across spike, dominant at 160-218 and 743-854.

The CDR3 covers 15 residues. In germline, CDR1 is MNHEY, CDR2 SVGAGI. J gave up 3 bases and V 2 bases, and 5 bases lay outside the gene matches. For this clone: Its antigen is not identified.

The material was peripheral blood, obtained on day 0 of AZD1222 vaccination. This TCR was recovered from an adult in good health. This sequence joins TRBV6-5 and TRBJ1-2; TRBD1 agrees at 8 bases. The CDR3 here is CASSYLQGGYYGYTF. CDR3 in DNA: TGTGCCAGCAGTTACCTACAGGGGGGGTACTATGGCTACACCTTC.